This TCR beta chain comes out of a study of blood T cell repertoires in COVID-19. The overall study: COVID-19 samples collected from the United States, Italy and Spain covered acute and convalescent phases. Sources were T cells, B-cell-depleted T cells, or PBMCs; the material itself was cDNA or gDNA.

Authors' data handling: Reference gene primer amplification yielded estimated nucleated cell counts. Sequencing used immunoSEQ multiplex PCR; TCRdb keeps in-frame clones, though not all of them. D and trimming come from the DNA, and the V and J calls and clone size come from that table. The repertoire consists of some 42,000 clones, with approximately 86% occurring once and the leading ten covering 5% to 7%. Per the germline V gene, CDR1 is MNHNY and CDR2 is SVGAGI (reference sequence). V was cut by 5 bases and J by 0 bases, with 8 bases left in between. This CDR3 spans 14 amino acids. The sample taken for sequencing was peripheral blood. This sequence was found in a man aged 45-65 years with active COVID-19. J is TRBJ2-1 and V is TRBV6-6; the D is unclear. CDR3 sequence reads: CASSTTSSYNEQFF. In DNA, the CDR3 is TGTGCCAGCAGTACGACAAGCTCCTACAATGAGCAGTTCTTC.